Listed below are T cell receptor beta chains from one sample, sequenced in a study of control samples from healthy donors and cancer patients. Sequencing used immunoSEQ multiplex PCR; TCRdb keeps in-frame clones, though not all of them. The table records around 93,000 clones, around nine tenths of them present only once. Sequenced: blood. The source is a man younger than 45 in good health. Each CDR3 is given with its conserved first and last residue. A D gene is named only where the DNA matches it firmly. A row's size may be missing; if present it is once, few, many or a size class.

>TRBV4-1|TRBJ1-5|NA|few
TGCGCCAGCAGCCTCGACCGAATACAGGGCGTGCATCAGCCCCAGCATTTT
CASSLDRIQGVHQPQHF
>TRBV3-1/TRBV3-2|TRBJ1-1|TRBD1|NA
TGTGCCAGCAGCAACCGGGACAGGGGGGCGAACACTGAAGCTTTCTTT
CASSNRDRGANTEAFF
>TRBV15|TRBJ1-5|NA|NA
TGTGCCACCAGCAGAGATTTTAGTTACAATCAGCCCCAGCATTTT
CATSRDFSYNQPQHF
>TRBV6-5|TRBJ2-2|TRBD1|NA
TGTGCCGTCGGGACAGTTTCGAACACCGGGGAGCTGTTTTTT
CAVGTVSNTGELFF
>TRBV13|TRBJ1-4|NA|NA
TGTGCCAGCAGCTGGAGTAACGGGGGGAAGGAAAAACTGTTTTTT
CASSWSNGGKEKLFF
>TRBV3-1/TRBV3-2|TRBJ2-3|NA|NA
TGTGCCAGCAGCCAAGATCCAAGGAGGTCAGATACGCAGTATTTT
CASSQDPRRSDTQYF
>TRBV3-1/TRBV3-2|TRBJ2-6|TRBD1|NA
TGTGCCAGCAGCCAATCCGGGACAGGCAACTCTGGGGCCAACGTCCTGACTTTC
CASSQSGTGNSGANVLTF
>TRBV3-1/TRBV3-2|TRBJ2-7|TRBD2|NA
TGTGCCAGCAGCCAACCATGGGGACTAGCGGGGGGCTACGAGCAGTACTTC
CASSQPWGLAGGYEQYF
>TRBV5-1|TRBJ2-5|NA|NA
TGCGCCAGCAGCCAGACTAAAGAGACCCAGTACTTC
CASSQTKETQYF
>TRBV7-2|TRBJ2-1|NA|few
TGTGCCAGCAGCTTAATAGATGAGCAGTTCTTC
CASSLIDEQFF
>TRBV24-1|TRBJ2-3|NA|few
TGTGCCACCAGTGATTTGGTACCCGGGAAAGATCAGGATACGCAGTATTTT
CATSDLVPGKDQDTQYF
>TRBV4-1|TRBJ1-6|NA|few
TGCGCCAGCAGCCAAGGGCTTCTGGACGGGGATAATTCACCCCTCCACTTT
CASSQGLLDGDNSPLHF
>TRBV19|TRBJ2-7|TRBD1|NA
TGTGCCAGTAGTACCGGACAGGGGGATGTCTACGAGCAGTACTTC
CASSTGQGDVYEQYF
>TRBV6-1|TRBJ2-2|NA|few
TGTGCCAGCAGTGAGTACAGCCTCTCAAACACCGGGGAGCTGTTTTTT
CASSEYSLSNTGELFF
>TRBV28|TRBJ1-2|NA|NA
TGTGCCAGCAGTTTATTGTCCCTCGACAGTTCGGGCTACACCTTC
CASSLLSLDSSGYTF
>TRBV7-8|TRBJ1-3|NA|once
TGTGCCAGCAGCTTAGACAATTCAGGCTCTGGAAACACCATATATTTT
CASSLDNSGSGNTIYF
>TRBV18|TRBJ2-4|NA|NA
TGTGCCAGCTCACCGGCGGGACTGCGTGGCATTCAGTACTTC
CASSPAGLRGIQYF
>TRBV5-4|TRBJ1-5|NA|once
TGTGCCAGCAGCTCGGGAGGGAGGAGCAATCAGCCCCAGCATTTT
CASSSGGRSNQPQHF
>TRBV19|TRBJ1-2|NA|NA
TGTGCCAGTAGTATACAGGGAGTGGCTGGCTACACCTTC
CASSIQGVAGYTF
>TRBV5-1|TRBJ1-4|NA|NA
TGCGCCAGCAGCTTGGGGGGAGAGGTTGAAAAACTGTTTTTT
CASSLGGEVEKLFF
>TRBV9|TRBJ1-4|TRBD1|NA
TGTGCCAGCAGCGTCAGACAGGGGTCCCTACCTAATGAAAAACTGTTTTTT
CASSVRQGSLPNEKLFF
>TRBV5-1|TRBJ2-7|TRBD1|NA
TGCGCCAGCAGCTTGGCCTCGTGGACAGGGGGCGACGAGCAGTACTTC
CASSLASWTGGDEQYF
>TRBV11-2|TRBJ1-3|NA|few
TGTGCCAGCACCGCTTATCGGGGGAACACCATATATTTT
CASTAYRGNTIYF
>TRBV6-1|TRBJ1-1|NA|NA
TGTGCCAGCAGTGAAATGGAGGGAGAGACTGAAGCTTTCTTT
CASSEMEGETEAFF
>TRBV28|TRBJ2-3|TRBD1|NA
TGTGCCAGCAGTTTAGGACAGGTTCGAACGCAGTATTTT
CASSLGQVRTQYF
>TRBV28|TRBJ2-6|NA|NA
TGTGCCAGCGCGCCCACGAGGACTGGGGCCAACGTCCTGACTTTC
CASAPTRTGANVLTF
>TRBV24-1|TRBJ2-6|NA|NA
TGTGCCACCGGTTCCACAAGCGGGTTGGTTGGGGCCAACGTCCTGACTTTC
CATGSTSGLVGANVLTF
>TRBV19|TRBJ2-7|NA|NA
TGTGCCAGTAGTAAGCCCCCGGCAGAGTACTCAGCCGAGCAGTACTTC
CASSKPPAEYSAEQYF
>TRBV25-1|TRBJ1-1|NA|NA
TGTGCCAGCAGTGAATCTGTGACCCTTAGGAACACTGAAGCTTTCTTT
CASSESVTLRNTEAFF
>TRBV2|TRBJ2-7|TRBD1|NA
TGTGCCAGCAGTGAAGTGCCGGACAGGGGCGAGCAGTACTTC
CASSEVPDRGEQYF
>TRBV7-9|TRBJ2-2|NA|NA
TGTGCCAGCAGCTCCTTGTCGACTCTAATCGGGGAGCTGTTTTTT
CASSSLSTLIGELFF
>TRBV5-4|TRBJ2-3|NA|NA
TGTGCCAGCAGCTTGGTAGGCTACAGCACAGATACGCAGTATTTT
CASSLVGYSTDTQYF
>TRBV30|TRBJ2-1|NA|NA
TGTGCCTGGAGTCGTGCAGGGGTTGGCAATGAGCAGTTCTTC
CAWSRAGVGNEQFF
>TRBV5-6|TRBJ2-1|TRBD1|NA
TGTGCCAGCAGCTCCGGGACAGCCTCAAGAAATGAGCAGTTCTTC
CASSSGTASRNEQFF
>TRBV2|TRBJ1-2|NA|NA
TGTGCCAGCAGTGAAGCGGGCAGGGGAAACTATGGCTACACCTTC
CASSEAGRGNYGYTF
>TRBV12-3/TRBV12-4|TRBJ2-7|TRBD1|few
TGTGCCAGCAGTTTAGGCAGGGGGCACGAGCAGTACTTC
CASSLGRGHEQYF
>TRBV5-4|TRBJ1-2|TRBD1|NA
TGTGCCAGCAGCTTGGGACAGGGGAATTATGGCTACACCTTC
CASSLGQGNYGYTF
>TRBV6-5|TRBJ2-6|NA|NA
TGTGCCACTCAGGAGGGACTTTCTGGGGCCAACGTCCTGACTTTC
CATQEGLSGANVLTF
>TRBV7-9|TRBJ2-3|NA|NA
TGTGCCAGCAGCTTGGTTAGCGTTAGCACAGATACGCAGTATTTT
CASSLVSVSTDTQYF
>TRBV12-3/TRBV12-4|TRBJ2-5|NA|NA
TGTGCCAGCAGCTACTCAGACCAAACCCAGTACTTC
CASSYSDQTQYF
>TRBV5-1|TRBJ2-1|TRBD2|NA
TGCGCCAGCAGCTTGGCCCCGGGGAGGGCCGGTAATGAGCAGTTCTTC
CASSLAPGRAGNEQFF
>TRBV6-5|TRBJ1-1|TRBD1|NA
TGTGCCAGCAGACGGGACAGCTTGAACACTGAAGCTTTCTTT
CASRRDSLNTEAFF
>TRBV5-6|TRBJ2-3|NA|NA
TGTGCCAGCAGTCACTCGGATACGCAGTATTTT
CASSHSDTQYF
>TRBV5-1|TRBJ2-1|TRBD2|NA
TGCGCCAGCAGGGTAGGACTAGCGAACTCCTACAATGAGCAGTTCTTC
CASRVGLANSYNEQFF
>TRBV19|TRBJ2-5|TRBD1|few
TGTGCCAGTAGTACAACAGGGGGCGGAGAGACCCAGTACTTC
CASSTTGGGETQYF
>TRBV7-9|TRBJ2-5|NA|NA
TGTGCCAGCAGCTTAGTGACGGTGACCCAAGAGACCCAGTACTTC
CASSLVTVTQETQYF
>TRBV29-1|TRBJ1-1|NA|NA
TGCAGCGGGACAGAACCGAACACTGAAGCTTTCTTT
CSGTEPNTEAFF
>TRBV4-2|TRBJ2-2|TRBD2|NA
TGTGCCAGCAGCCACATCACTAGCGGGAGGACCACCGGGGAGCTGTTTTTT
CASSHITSGRTTGELFF
>TRBV18|TRBJ2-5|NA|NA
TGTGCCAGCTCACGGACAGACCAAGAGACCCAGTACTTC
CASSRTDQETQYF
>TRBV9|TRBJ2-2|NA|NA
TGTGCCAGCAGCGTAGAAGGGGCCGGCGCCGGGGAGCTGTTTTTT
CASSVEGAGAGELFF
>TRBV27|TRBJ2-7|NA|NA
TGTGCCAGCAGTATGCAGGGGCCCTACGAGCAGTACTTC
CASSMQGPYEQYF